This T cell receptor (beta chain) emerged from a study of resident and recirculating memory T cells in vitiligo. On the study more broadly: Shave-biopsy epidermis from lesional and nonlesional skin was sequenced alongside PBMCs.

Sequencing used immunoSEQ multiplex PCR; TCRdb keeps in-frame clones, though not all of them. This table holds about 42,000 clones, roughly 91% found once. With 3 bases clipped from V and 4 bases from J, the junction kept 6 bases outside the gene matches. The CDR3 totals 16 residues. Germline values: CDR1 SGHRS, CDR2 YFSETQ. No change in lesions over the prior 6 months defined stable disease. Patients had to be free of confetti depigmentation, indicating active vitiligo. Patients had received no treatment within the previous three months. The sequencing sample was made of blood. The receptor's source is a male donor with vitiligo. The chain combines TRBV5-1 with TRBJ2-2; 10 bases are a match to TRBD1. The chain's CDR3 is CASSWATGGGTGELFF. DNA for the CDR3: TGCGCCAGCAGCTGGGCGACAGGGGGCGGCACCGGGGAGCTGTTTTTT.